These T cell receptor beta chains were read from a single sample in a study of shared clonotypes between healthy human individuals. Using immunoSEQ multiplex PCR, the repertoire was profiled, and TCRdb retains in-frame clones only, with some absent. This sample has about 600,000 clones, with 95% to 98% found just once. The sample consisted of naive CD8+ T cells sorted from blood. Receptors were obtained from a man under 40 in good health. CDR3s include the opening cysteine and the closing phenylalanine or tryptophan. The order of the fields is V gene, J gene, clone size, D gene, CDR3 DNA, CDR3 protein. A D gene is named only where the DNA matches it firmly. Expanded clones get a size class; other rows say once, few or many, or leave the size out.

TRBV27,TRBJ1-2,NA,NA,TGTGCCAGCAGTTTAGCAGGGTTCGATGGCTACACCTTC,CASSLAGFDGYTF
TRBV10-3,TRBJ2-5,NA,TRBD2,TGTGCCATCGGGGAACTAGCGGGAGGGCTTGGAGAGACCCAGTACTTC,CAIGELAGGLGETQYF
TRBV27,TRBJ2-1,NA,TRBD2,TGTGCCAGCAGTTTGACTAGCGGGAGCGGTCTTAATGAGCAGTTCTTC,CASSLTSGSGLNEQFF
TRBV9,TRBJ2-1,NA,NA,TGTGCCAGCAGCGTCCAGGGCCACAGAAAAGACAATGAGCAGTTCTTC,CASSVQGHRKDNEQFF
TRBV28,TRBJ2-5,NA,NA,TGTGCCAGCACTCGTACTCTCACTAGGGGAGAGACCCAGTACTTC,CASTRTLTRGETQYF
TRBV7-9,TRBJ1-1,NA,TRBD1,TGTGCCAGCAGCTCCCGGGACAGGGTCACTGAAGCTTTCTTT,CASSSRDRVTEAFF
TRBV7-6,TRBJ2-1,NA,NA,TGTGCCAGCAGCTTGGGCGGGCCCCCCTACAATGAGCAGTTCTTC,CASSLGGPPYNEQFF
TRBV27,TRBJ2-3,NA,NA,TGTGCCAGCAGTCTAGGGACCGTCACAGATACGCAGTATTTT,CASSLGTVTDTQYF
TRBV11-2,TRBJ2-7,NA,TRBD1,TGTGCCAGCAGCGCCCAGGGGGATTCGGGGTACGAGCAGTACTTC,CASSAQGDSGYEQYF
TRBV15,TRBJ1-2,NA,NA,TGTGCCACCAGCCCTGGGGGTACTGGCTACACCTTC,CATSPGGTGYTF
TRBV14,TRBJ2-1,NA,TRBD2,TGTGCCAGCAGCCCCCACACGGGCGGGGGAGTTGAGCAGTTCTTC,CASSPHTGGGVEQFF
TRBV10-3,TRBJ1-4,NA,NA,TGTGCCATCAGTGAGCGGACGGGAGCCAATGAAAAACTGTTTTTT,CAISERTGANEKLFF
TRBV5-4,TRBJ2-7,NA,NA,TGTGCCAGCAGCCGTATACAATACGGGAGCTACGAGCAGTACTTC,CASSRIQYGSYEQYF
TRBV27,TRBJ2-7,NA,NA,TGTGCCAGCAGTTTATCTCGGGGGGCGATCTCCTACGAGCAGTACTTC,CASSLSRGAISYEQYF
TRBV6-5,TRBJ2-1,NA,NA,TGTGCCAGCAGAGAAACAGGGTTGTCCTACAATGAGCAGTTCTTC,CASRETGLSYNEQFF
TRBV7-9,TRBJ1-5,NA,TRBD1,TGTGCCAGCAGCTTAGAGACAGGGGTTGGTCAGCCCCAGCATTTT,CASSLETGVGQPQHF
TRBV6-6,TRBJ2-6,NA,NA,TGTGCCAGCAGGGACAACTCTGGGGCCAACGTCCTGACTTTC,CASRDNSGANVLTF
TRBV7-6,TRBJ2-5,NA,TRBD2,TGTGCCAGCAGCTTCGCCGGGACTAGGTTAGAAGAGACCCAGTACTTC,CASSFAGTRLEETQYF
TRBV11-3,TRBJ2-1,NA,TRBD2,TGTGCCAGCAGCCCAAACCCGGGACTAGCGGGACACAATGAGCAGTTCTTC,CASSPNPGLAGHNEQFF
TRBV27,TRBJ1-1,NA,NA,TGTGCCAGCAGTTTCCTAGGGGGGGGTGAAGCTTTCTTT,CASSFLGGGEAFF
TRBV28,TRBJ2-7,few,NA,TGTGCCAGCAGTTATTATGACAGCTACGAGCAGTACTTC,CASSYYDSYEQYF
TRBV19,TRBJ1-5,NA,NA,TGTGCCAGTACCTTAGATAGCAATCAGCCCCAGCATTTT,CASTLDSNQPQHF
TRBV29-1,TRBJ2-1,NA,NA,TGCAGCGCTAGGGGCTCCTACAATGAGCAGTTCTTC,CSARGSYNEQFF
TRBV27,TRBJ2-7,NA,TRBD1,TGTGCCAGCAGTGACAGGGGGCTCTATGAGCAGTACTTC,CASSDRGLYEQYF
TRBV6-5,TRBJ2-1,NA,NA,TGTGCCAGCAGTTACTCGACTTCCAGCTACAATGAGCAGTTCTTC,CASSYSTSSYNEQFF
TRBV5-5,TRBJ2-1,few,NA,TGTGCCAGCAGCTTGGGGGCGTCTACTGAGTTCTTC,CASSLGASTEFF
TRBV13,TRBJ2-7,NA,NA,TGTGCCAGCAGCTTAGGCCTAGGGGGATACACCTACGAGCAGTACTTC,CASSLGLGGYTYEQYF
TRBV28,TRBJ1-2,NA,TRBD1,TGTGCCAGTTGGGACAGGGAAAGTGTCAACACCTTC,CASWDRESVNTF
TRBV28,TRBJ2-1,NA,NA,TGTGCCAGCAGTTATGGAGCGGACCCCTACAATGAGCAGTTCTTC,CASSYGADPYNEQFF
TRBV11-2,TRBJ2-3,NA,TRBD2,TGTGCCAGCAACACGGGACTAGCGGGAGTGGGGGATACGCAGTATTTT,CASNTGLAGVGDTQYF
TRBV9,TRBJ2-1,NA,NA,TGTGCCAGCAGCGCCGAAACCGCTGGCGATGAGCAGTTCTTC,CASSAETAGDEQFF
TRBV9,TRBJ2-1,NA,TRBD1,TGTGCCAGCAGCCTAGTAAACAGGGGGTCTTACAATGAGCAGTTCTTC,CASSLVNRGSYNEQFF
TRBV7-6,TRBJ2-3,NA,TRBD2,TGTGCCAGCAGCTCCCTTAGCGGGATCCCTCCAGCTAGAGGAGATACGCAGTATTTT,CASSSLSGIPPARGDTQYF
TRBV6-5,TRBJ2-7,NA,NA,TGTGCCAGCGGGTCCCTACAAGGGGAAGAATACGAGCAGTACTTC,CASGSLQGEEYEQYF
TRBV6-1,TRBJ2-4,NA,NA,TGTGCCACCCTGGCTGGGCCCCAAAACATTCAGTACTTC,CATLAGPQNIQYF
TRBV11-2,TRBJ2-5,NA,NA,TGTGCCAGCAGCTTAGGGGGACGTTTTGAAGAGACCCAGTACTTC,CASSLGGRFEETQYF
TRBV5-5,TRBJ2-2,NA,TRBD2,TGTGCCAGCAGCTTGCGGGGACTAGCGGGCACCGGGGAGCTGTTTTTT,CASSLRGLAGTGELFF
TRBV28,TRBJ2-1,NA,NA,TGTGCCAGCCGGTCGGGACTTTCAACCTACAATGAGCAGTTCTTC,CASRSGLSTYNEQFF
TRBV27,TRBJ2-5,NA,NA,TGTGCCAGCAGTTTATCTCCGTCCCAAGAGACCCAGTACTTC,CASSLSPSQETQYF
TRBV5-4,TRBJ2-1,NA,TRBD2,TGTGCCAGCAGCTTAGGAGGAGCCGGTACTAGCGGGAGTTTTAGGCAGTTCTTC,CASSLGGAGTSGSFRQFF
TRBV18,TRBJ1-3,NA,NA,TGTGCCAGCTCACCCCGGGTTGGATCCTCTGGAAACACCATATATTTT,CASSPRVGSSGNTIYF
TRBV6-5,TRBJ2-7,once,NA,TGTGCCAGCAGTTACTCCGAGACACTCCCCTACGAGCAGTACTTC,CASSYSETLPYEQYF
TRBV30,TRBJ2-7,NA,NA,TGTGCCTGGGCCGTAACGGTCGAGCAGTACTTC,CAWAVTVEQYF
TRBV9,TRBJ2-7,NA,TRBD1,TGTGCCAGCACCCCAGGGGACAGCTCCTACGAGCAGTACTTC,CASTPGDSSYEQYF